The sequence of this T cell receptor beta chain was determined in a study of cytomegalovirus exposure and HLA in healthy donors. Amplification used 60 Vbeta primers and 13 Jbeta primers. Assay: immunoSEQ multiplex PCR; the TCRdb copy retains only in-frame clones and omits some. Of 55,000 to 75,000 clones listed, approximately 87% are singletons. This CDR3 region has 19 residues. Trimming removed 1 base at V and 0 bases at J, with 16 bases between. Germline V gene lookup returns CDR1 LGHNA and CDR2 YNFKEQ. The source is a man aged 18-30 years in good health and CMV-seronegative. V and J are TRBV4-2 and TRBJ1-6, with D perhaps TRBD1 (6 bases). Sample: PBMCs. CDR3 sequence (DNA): TGTGCCAGCAGCCAAGCCCTGGACAGAACTAGCTCCTATAATTCACCCCTCCACTTT. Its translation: CASSQALDRTSSYNSPLHF.